The rows below give T cell receptor beta chains drawn from one sample of a study of shared clonotypes between healthy human individuals. Method: immunoSEQ multiplex PCR; TCRdb's copy keeps in-frame clones and lacks some. This table has some 2,000,000 clones, 95% appearing once. Sequencing input: naive CD4+ T cells sorted from blood. These receptors came from a man aged 18 to 29 in good health. Each CDR3 is given with its conserved first and last residue. D genes are given only for firm matches. Some rows mark clone size as missing; the rest say once, few, many or name a class of expanded clone.

D gene	clone size	V gene	J gene	CDR3 protein	CDR3 DNA
NA	NA	TRBV28	TRBJ2-7	CASTGDYEQYF	TGTGCCAGCACAGGGGACTACGAGCAGTACTTC
TRBD1	NA	TRBV5-1	TRBJ2-3	CASSLDPGTGTDTQYF	TGCGCCAGCAGCTTGGACCCGGGGACAGGGACAGATACGCAGTATTTT
NA	NA	TRBV5-1	TRBJ1-4	CASSLGPTNEKLFF	TGCGCCAGCAGCTTGGGCCCAACTAATGAAAAACTGTTTTTT
TRBD2	NA	TRBV2	TRBJ2-2	CASSLGIAGGLLFF	TGTGCCAGCAGCCTTGGAATAGCGGGGGGACTACTGTTTTTT
NA	NA	TRBV6-4	TRBJ1-4	CASRGGVVEKLFF	TGTGCCAGCAGGGGGGGAGTGGTTGAAAAACTGTTTTTT
TRBD2	NA	TRBV30	TRBJ2-1	CAWSVGTSVNNEQFF	TGTGCCTGGAGTGTGGGGACTAGCGTTAACAATGAGCAGTTCTTC
NA	NA	TRBV25-1	TRBJ2-3	CASSDAMRSRGPDTQYF	TGTGCCAGCAGTGACGCCATGAGGAGTCGCGGACCAGATACGCAGTATTTT
TRBD1	NA	TRBV7-2	TRBJ2-7	CASSLPGQGAREQYF	TGTGCCAGCAGCCTACCGGGACAGGGGGCGAGGGAGCAGTACTTC
TRBD2	NA	TRBV9	TRBJ2-7	CASSVEASGGEQYF	TGTGCCAGCAGCGTAGAGGCTAGCGGAGGTGAGCAGTACTTC
NA	NA	TRBV4-1	TRBJ2-2	CASSQVSGELFF	TGCGCCAGCAGCCAAGTGAGCGGGGAGCTGTTTTTT
TRBD1	NA	TRBV27	TRBJ1-2	CASSPTGGGNTF	TGTGCCAGCAGCCCTACAGGGGGCGGGAACACCTTC
TRBD2	NA	TRBV10-3	TRBJ2-2	CASPLGWGTRGDTGELFF	TGTGCCAGCCCGTTGGGCTGGGGGACCCGGGGGGACACCGGGGAGCTGTTTTTT
NA	NA	TRBV6-1	TRBJ2-5	CASSGQEGRETQYF	TGTGCCAGCAGTGGCCAGGAGGGCCGGGAGACCCAGTACTTC
NA	NA	TRBV9	TRBJ2-5	CASSGETQYF	TGTGCCAGCAGCGGAGAGACCCAGTACTTC
NA	NA	TRBV27	TRBJ1-1	CASSLFQGNTEAFF	TGTGCCAGCAGTTTGTTTCAGGGGAACACTGAAGCTTTCTTT
TRBD1	NA	TRBV27	TRBJ1-2	CASRRQGVNYGYTF	TGTGCCAGCAGGCGACAGGGGGTGAACTATGGCTACACCTTC
NA	once	TRBV5-1	TRBJ1-2	CASSLGEGKYGYTF	TGCGCCAGCAGCTTGGGAGAGGGAAAGTATGGCTACACCTTC